What follows describes a single T cell receptor beta chain. Its antigen is currently unknown. Use of 60 Vbeta and 13 Jbeta primers characterized the PCR. The assay was immunoSEQ multiplex PCR, and TCRdb's table has in-frame clones only and misses some. The repertoire consists of some 98,000 clones, with roughly three quarters occurring once and the leading ten covering 6% to 8.5%. Trimming stripped 2 bases from V and 5 bases from J, with 6 bases between. CDR1 SGHDN and CDR2 FVKESK come from the germline V gene. There are 12 residues in the CDR3. The data originate from a study of cytomegalovirus exposure and HLA in healthy donors. Study information: HLA-typed donors were the source of 83 million or so unique TCRs held in an early data release. Whole-study findings and limits: It was confirmed in vitro that three of the CMV-associated chains were specific for CMV antigens.

The sample taken for sequencing was PBMCs. This chain connects TRBV14 to TRBJ2-5; no definite D call. The TCR sequence derives from a female donor in good health and CMV-seronegative. The CDR3 region is CASSQHLETQYF. In nucleotides, the CDR3 is TGTGCCAGCAGCCAACATTTGGAGACCCAGTACTTC.